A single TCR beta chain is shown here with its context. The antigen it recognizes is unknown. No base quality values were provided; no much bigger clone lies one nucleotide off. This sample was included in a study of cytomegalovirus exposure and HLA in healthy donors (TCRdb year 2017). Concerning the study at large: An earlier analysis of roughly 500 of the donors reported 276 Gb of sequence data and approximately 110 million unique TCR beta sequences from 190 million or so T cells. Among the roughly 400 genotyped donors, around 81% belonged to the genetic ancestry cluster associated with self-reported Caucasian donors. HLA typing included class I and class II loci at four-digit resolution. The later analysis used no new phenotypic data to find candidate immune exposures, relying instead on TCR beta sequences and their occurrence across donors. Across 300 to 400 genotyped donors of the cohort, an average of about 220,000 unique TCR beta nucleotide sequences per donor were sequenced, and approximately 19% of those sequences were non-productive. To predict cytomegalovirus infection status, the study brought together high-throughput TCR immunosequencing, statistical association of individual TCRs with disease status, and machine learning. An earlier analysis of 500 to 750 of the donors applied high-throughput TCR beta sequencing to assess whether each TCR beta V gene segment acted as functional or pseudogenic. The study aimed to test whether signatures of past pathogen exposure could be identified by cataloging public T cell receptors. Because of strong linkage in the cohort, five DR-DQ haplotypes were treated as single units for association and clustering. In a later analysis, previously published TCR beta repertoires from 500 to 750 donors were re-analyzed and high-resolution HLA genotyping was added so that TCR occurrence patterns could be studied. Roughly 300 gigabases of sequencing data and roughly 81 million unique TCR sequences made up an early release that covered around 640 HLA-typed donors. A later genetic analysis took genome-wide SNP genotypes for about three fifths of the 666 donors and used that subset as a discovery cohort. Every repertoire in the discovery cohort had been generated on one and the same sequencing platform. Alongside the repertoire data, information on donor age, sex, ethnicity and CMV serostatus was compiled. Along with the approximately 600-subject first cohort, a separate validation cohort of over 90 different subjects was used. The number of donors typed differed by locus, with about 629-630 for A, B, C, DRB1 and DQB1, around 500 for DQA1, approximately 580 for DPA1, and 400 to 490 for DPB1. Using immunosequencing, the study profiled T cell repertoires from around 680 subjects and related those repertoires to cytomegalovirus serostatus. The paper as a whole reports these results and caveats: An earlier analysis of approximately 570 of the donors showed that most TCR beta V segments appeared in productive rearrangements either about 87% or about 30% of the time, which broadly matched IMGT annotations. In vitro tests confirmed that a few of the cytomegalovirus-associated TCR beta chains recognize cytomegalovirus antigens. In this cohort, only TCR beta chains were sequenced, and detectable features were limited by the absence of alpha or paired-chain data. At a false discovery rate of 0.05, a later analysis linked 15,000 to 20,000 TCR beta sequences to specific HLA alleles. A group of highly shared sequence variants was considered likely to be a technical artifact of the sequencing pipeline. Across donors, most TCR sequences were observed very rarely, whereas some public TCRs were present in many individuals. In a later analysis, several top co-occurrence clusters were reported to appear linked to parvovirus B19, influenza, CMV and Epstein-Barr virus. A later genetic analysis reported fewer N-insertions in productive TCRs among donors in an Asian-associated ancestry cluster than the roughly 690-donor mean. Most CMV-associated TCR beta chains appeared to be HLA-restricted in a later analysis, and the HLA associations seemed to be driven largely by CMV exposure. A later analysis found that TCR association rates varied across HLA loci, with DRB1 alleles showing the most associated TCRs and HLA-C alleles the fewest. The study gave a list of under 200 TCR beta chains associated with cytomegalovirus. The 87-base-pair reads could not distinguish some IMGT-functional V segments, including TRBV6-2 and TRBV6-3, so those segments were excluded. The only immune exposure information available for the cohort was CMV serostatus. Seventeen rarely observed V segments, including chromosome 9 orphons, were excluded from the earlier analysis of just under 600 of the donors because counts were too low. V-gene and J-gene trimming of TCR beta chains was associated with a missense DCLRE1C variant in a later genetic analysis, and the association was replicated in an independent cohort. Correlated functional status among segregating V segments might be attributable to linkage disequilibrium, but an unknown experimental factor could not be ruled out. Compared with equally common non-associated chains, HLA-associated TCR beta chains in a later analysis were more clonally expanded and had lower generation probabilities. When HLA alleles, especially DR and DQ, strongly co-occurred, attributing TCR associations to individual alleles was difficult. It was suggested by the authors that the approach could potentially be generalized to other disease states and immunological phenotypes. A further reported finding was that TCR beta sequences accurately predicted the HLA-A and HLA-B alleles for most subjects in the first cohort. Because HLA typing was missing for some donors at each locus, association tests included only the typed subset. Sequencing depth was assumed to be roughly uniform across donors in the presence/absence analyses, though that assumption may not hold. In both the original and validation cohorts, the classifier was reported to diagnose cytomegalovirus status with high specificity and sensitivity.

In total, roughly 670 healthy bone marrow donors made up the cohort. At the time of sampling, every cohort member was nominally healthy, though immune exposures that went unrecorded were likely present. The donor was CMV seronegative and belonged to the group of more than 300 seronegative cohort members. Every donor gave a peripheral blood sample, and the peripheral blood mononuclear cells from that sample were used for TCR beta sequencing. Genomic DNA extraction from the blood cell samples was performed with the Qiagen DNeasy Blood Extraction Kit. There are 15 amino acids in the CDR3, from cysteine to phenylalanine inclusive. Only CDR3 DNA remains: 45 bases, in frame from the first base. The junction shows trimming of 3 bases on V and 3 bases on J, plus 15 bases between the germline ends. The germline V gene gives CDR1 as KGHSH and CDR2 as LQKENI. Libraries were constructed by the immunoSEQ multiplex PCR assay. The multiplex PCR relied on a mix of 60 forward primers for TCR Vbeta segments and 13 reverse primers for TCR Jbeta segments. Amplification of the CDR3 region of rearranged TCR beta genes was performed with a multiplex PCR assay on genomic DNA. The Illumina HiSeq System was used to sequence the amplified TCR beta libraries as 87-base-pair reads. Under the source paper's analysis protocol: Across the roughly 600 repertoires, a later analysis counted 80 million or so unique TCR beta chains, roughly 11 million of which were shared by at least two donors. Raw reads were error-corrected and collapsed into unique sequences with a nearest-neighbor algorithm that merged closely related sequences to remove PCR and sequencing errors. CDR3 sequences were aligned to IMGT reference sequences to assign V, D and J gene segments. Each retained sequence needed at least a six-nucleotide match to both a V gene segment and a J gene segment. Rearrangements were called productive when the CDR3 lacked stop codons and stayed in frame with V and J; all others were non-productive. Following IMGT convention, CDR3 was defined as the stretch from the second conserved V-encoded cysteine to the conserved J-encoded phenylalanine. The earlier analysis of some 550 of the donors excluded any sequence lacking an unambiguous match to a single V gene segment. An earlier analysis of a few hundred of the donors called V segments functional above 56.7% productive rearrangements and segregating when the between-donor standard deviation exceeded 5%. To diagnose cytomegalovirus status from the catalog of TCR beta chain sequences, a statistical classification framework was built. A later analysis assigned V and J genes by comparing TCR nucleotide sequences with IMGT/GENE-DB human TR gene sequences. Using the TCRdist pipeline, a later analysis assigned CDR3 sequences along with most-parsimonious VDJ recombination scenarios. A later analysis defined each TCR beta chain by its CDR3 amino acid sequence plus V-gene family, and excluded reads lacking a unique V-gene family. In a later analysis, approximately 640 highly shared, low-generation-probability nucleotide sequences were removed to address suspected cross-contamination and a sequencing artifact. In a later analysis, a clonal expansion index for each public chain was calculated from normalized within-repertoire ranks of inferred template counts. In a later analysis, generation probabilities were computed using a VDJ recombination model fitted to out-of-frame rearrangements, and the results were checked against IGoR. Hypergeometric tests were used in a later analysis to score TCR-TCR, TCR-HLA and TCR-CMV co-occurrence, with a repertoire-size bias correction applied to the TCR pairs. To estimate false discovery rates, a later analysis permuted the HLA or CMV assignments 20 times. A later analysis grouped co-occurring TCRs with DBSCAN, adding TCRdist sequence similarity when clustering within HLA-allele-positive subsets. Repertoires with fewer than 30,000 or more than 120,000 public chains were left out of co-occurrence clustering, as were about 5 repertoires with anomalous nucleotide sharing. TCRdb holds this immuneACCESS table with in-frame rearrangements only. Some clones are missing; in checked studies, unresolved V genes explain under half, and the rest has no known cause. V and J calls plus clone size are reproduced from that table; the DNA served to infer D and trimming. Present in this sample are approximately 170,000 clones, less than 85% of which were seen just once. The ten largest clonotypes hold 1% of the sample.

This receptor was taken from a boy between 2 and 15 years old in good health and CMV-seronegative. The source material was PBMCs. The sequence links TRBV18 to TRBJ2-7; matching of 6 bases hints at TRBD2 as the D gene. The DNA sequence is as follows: TGTGCCAGCTCACCTAGGCTAGGAGGGAGCTACGAGCAGTACTTC. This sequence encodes CASSPRLGGSYEQYF.